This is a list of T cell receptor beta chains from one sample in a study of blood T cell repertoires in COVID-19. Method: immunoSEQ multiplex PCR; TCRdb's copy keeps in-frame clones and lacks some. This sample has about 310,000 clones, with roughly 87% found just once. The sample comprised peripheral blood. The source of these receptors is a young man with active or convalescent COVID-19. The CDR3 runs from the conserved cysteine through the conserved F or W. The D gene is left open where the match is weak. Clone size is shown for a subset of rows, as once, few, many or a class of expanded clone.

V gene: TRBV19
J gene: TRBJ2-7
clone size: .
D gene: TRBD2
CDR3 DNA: TGTGCCAGTAGTATCGGGGGGGCGGCCTACGAGCAGTACTTC
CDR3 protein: CASSIGGAAYEQYF

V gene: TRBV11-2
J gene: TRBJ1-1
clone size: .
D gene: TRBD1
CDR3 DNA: TGTGCCAGCAGCCCCGGACAGGGAAGGGTGAACACTGAAGCTTTCTTT
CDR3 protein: CASSPGQGRVNTEAFF

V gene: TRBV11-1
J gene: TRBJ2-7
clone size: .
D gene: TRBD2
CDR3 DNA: TGTGCCAGCAGCTCTGGACTAGCGGGAGTCGAGCAGTACTTC
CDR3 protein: CASSSGLAGVEQYF

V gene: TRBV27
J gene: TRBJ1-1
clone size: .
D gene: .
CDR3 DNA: TGTGCCAGCAGTTTAGTCAGAATGAACACTGAAGCTTTCTTT
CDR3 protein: CASSLVRMNTEAFF

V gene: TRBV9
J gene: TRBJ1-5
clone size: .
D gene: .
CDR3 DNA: TGTGCCAGCAGCGTAGGGAGCAGTAGCAATCAGCCCCAGCATTTT
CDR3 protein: CASSVGSSSNQPQHF

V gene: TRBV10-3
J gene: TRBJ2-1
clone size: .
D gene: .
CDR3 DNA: TGTGCCATCAGTGAGTCGTTGGTAGCGGAGGGCAATGAGCAGTTCTTC
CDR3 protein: CAISESLVAEGNEQFF

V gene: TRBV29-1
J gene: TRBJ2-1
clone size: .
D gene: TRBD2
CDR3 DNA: TGCAGCGCCCTGGCTAGCGGGGGGGTTTACAATGAGCAGTTCTTC
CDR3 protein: CSALASGGVYNEQFF

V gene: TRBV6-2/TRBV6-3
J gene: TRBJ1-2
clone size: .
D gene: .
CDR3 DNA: TGTGCCAGCAGTTTGGTGGGCACTAACTATGGCTACACCTTC
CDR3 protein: CASSLVGTNYGYTF

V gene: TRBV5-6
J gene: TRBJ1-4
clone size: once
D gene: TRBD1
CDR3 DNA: TGTGCCAGCAGCCGGATGACAGGGCGGAATGAAAAACTGTTTTTT
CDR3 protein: CASSRMTGRNEKLFF

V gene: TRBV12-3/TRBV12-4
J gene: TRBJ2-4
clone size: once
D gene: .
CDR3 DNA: TGTGCCAGCACCCAGACTAACAAAAACATTCAGTACTTC
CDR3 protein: CASTQTNKNIQYF

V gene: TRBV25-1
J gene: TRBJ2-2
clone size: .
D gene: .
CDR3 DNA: TGTGCCAGCACCAGGGGCTATGGGGAGCTGTTTTTT
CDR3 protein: CASTRGYGELFF

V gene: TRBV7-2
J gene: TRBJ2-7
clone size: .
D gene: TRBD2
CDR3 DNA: TGTGCCAGCAGCTTGCAGGGACTAGCCTACGAGCAGTACTTC
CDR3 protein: CASSLQGLAYEQYF

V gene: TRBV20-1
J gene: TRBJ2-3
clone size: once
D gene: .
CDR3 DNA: TGCAGTGCTAGTCGCGGCAGCTCTAGCACAGATACGCAGTATTTT
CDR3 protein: CSASRGSSSTDTQYF

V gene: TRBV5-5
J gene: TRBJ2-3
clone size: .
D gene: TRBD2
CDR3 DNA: TGTGCCAGCAGCTTAATGACTAGCGGGGGAGATGGCACAGATACGCAGTATTTT
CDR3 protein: CASSLMTSGGDGTDTQYF

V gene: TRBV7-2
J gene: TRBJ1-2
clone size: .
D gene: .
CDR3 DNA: TGTGCCAGCAGCACCACGATCGGGTCCTCTAACTATGGCTACACCTTC
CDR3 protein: CASSTTIGSSNYGYTF

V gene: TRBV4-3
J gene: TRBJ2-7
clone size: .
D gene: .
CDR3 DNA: TGCGCCACCTTACTCAAACAGAACTACGAGCAGTACTTC
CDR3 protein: CATLLKQNYEQYF